Sequencing of this TCR beta chain was carried out in a study of T cells in Graves' hyperthyroidism and ophthalmopathy. This clonotype occurred a few times. The germline V gene encodes CDR1 MDHEN and CDR2 SYDVKM. There are 14 residues in the CDR3. J gave up 7 bases and V 5 bases, and 7 bases lay outside the gene matches. Amplification of TCR beta CDR3 regions used RNA as the template. The TCR CDR3 was amplified in a first-round RT-PCR using the HTBI primer set. MiXCR, applied by TCRdb to the multiplex PCR reads, yields one record per CDR3 protein. Among 600,000 to 650,000 distinct CDR3 sequences, around 15% were seen once, and the ten largest hold over 3.5%. Patients were excluded because of uncontrolled infection, other autoimmune disease, pregnancy or lactation. Over 9 ml of fresh peripheral blood supplied the PBMCs.

Sequencing was performed on blood. The V gene is TRBV28, the J gene TRBJ2-2; 7 bases agree with TRBD2. The TCR originated in a woman younger than 45 with Graves' hyperthyroidism. CDR3: CASSPRLASGELFF. For the CDR3, the DNA is TGTGCCAGCAGTCCTAGACTAGCAAGCGGGGAGCTGTTTTTT.